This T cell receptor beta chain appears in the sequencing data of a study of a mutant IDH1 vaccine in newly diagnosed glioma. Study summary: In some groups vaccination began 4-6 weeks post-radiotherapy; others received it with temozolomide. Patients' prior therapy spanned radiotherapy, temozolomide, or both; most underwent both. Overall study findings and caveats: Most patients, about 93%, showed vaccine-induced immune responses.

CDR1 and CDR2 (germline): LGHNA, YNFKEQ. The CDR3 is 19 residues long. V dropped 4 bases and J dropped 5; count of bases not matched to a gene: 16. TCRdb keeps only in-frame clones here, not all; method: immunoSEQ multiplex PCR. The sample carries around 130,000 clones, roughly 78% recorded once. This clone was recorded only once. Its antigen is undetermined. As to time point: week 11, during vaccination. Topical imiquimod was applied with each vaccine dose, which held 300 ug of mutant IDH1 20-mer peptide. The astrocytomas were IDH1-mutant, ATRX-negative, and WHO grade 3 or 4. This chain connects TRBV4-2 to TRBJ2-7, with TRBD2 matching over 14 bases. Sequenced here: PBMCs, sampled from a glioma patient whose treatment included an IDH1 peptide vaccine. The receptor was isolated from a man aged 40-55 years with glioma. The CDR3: CASSRDLTGTSGRGNEQYF. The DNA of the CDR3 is TGTGCCAGCAGCCGAGACTTGACCGGGACTAGCGGGAGAGGGAACGAGCAGTACTTC.